The 14 T cell receptor beta chains in this list originate from one sample, sequenced in a study of CD8+ T cells in alopecia areata. This sample's treatment: oral pan-JAK inhibitor, 5-10 mg twice daily. Sequencing used cDNA as its template, made by extracting RNA and reverse transcribing it. Only in-frame clones appear in the TCRdb table, and some are missing; sequencing was by immunoSEQ multiplex PCR. Here the sample spans approximately 180,000 clones, under 80% being singletons. Source: CD4+ T cells sorted from blood, taken at approximately week 50, from a patient treated with tofacitinib. These receptors all stem from a human donor with alopecia areata.

This clone was detected a few times. The rearrangement uses TRBV7-3 and TRBJ2-2, with D perhaps matching TRBD1 (5 bases). The germline gives CDR1 SGHTA, CDR2 FQGTGA. The CDR3 contains 15 residues. Between the trimmed V and J ends, which lost 5 bases and 4 bases, there was a span of 14 bases. The CDR3 region is CASSQTEGRTGELFF. CDR3 DNA sequence: TGTGCCAGCAGCCAGACAGAAGGACGCACCGGGGAGCTGTTTTTT.

The CDR3 coding sequence is TGCAGTGCTCCGGGACAGGGCTTCTACACCTTC. Translated: CSAPGQGFYTF. V and J are TRBV20-1 and TRBJ1-2, with 9 bases matching TRBD1. This CDR3 has 11 residues. Germline V gene data show CDR1 as DFQATT and CDR2 as SNEGSKA (reference sequence). With 5 bases clipped from V and 10 bases from J, the junction kept 5 bases outside the gene matches.

The chain uses TRBV2 and TRBJ1-4; perhaps TRBD1 as D (6 bases). This CDR3 spans 11 amino acids. Germline loops: CDR1 SNHLY, CDR2 FYNNEI. Deletions cut 5 bases from V and 14 bases from J, with 12 bases between. The DNA of the CDR3 is TGTGCCAGCAGTCCCAGGGACAAGCTGTTTTTT. It yields the protein CASSPRDKLFF.

The chain couples TRBV29-1 to TRBJ2-3; a weak D match, TRBD2 (6 bases). Germline CDR1 SQVTM, CDR2 ANQGSEA. The CDR3 has 12 residues. Trimming removed 3 bases from V and 11 bases from J, with 15 bases in between. CDR3 bases: TGCAGCGTTGAGGAGGGGATCATTGGGCAGTATTTT. Translating gives CSVEEGIIGQYF.

The table lists this clone with many counts. The rearrangement joins TRBV6-1 to TRBJ2-1; D is unclear. There are 15 residues in the CDR3. CDR1 MNHNS and CDR2 SASEGT come from the germline V gene. The V and J ends lost 1 base and 0 bases respectively, with 7 bases between them. The CDR3 nucleotides read TGTGCCAGCAGTGAAGGGGCGGCCTCCTACAATGAGCAGTTCTTC. Translation gives CASSEGAASYNEQFF.

The chain recombines TRBV18 with TRBJ2-7; D is ambiguous. The germline CDR1 and CDR2 sequences are KGHSH and LQKENI. CDR3 size: 14 residues. V shed 3 bases and J shed 5 bases, with 14 bases lying between them. CDR3 amino acids: CASSPAPGIDEQYF. DNA for the CDR3: TGTGCCAGCTCACCCGCCCCCGGAATTGACGAGCAGTACTTC.

This clone came up once. The chain couples TRBV7-2 to TRBJ2-3, with 11 bases that match TRBD2. V lost 5 bases and J lost 3; bases outside the gene matches: 7. CDR1 is SGHTA, CDR2 FQGNSA, per germline. This CDR3 contains 16 residues. The CDR3 nucleotides are TGTGCCAGCAGCACCTTAGCGGGGGGGAAGACAGATACGCAGTATTTT. This gives the protein CASSTLAGGKTDTQYF.

The CDR3 sequence: CSVEFTSGGRTDTQYF. Here the CDR3 DNA reads TGCAGCGTTGAGTTCACTAGCGGGGGGCGCACAGATACGCAGTATTTT. The rearrangement links TRBV29-1 to TRBJ2-3, with 12 bases fitting TRBD2. V gave up 3 bases and J gave up 1 base; unmatched junction bases: 5. The V gene's germline CDR1 is SQVTM and CDR2 ANQGSEA. The CDR3 covers 16 residues.

V usage is TRBV19 and J usage is TRBJ1-3; possible D gene TRBD1, 5 bases. This CDR3 is 15 amino acids long. Germline V gives CDR1 LNHDA, CDR2 SQIVND (reference sequence). Trimming removed 2 bases at V and 4 bases at J, with 12 bases between. CDR3 region: CASSITGTTGNTIYF. CDR3 nucleotide sequence: TGTGCCAGTAGTATAACCGGGACTACGGGAAACACCATATATTTT.

This chain uses TRBV29-1 with TRBJ2-1; TRBD1 matches 7 bases. V lost 3 bases, J lost 0 bases, and 5 bases stayed unmatched. The CDR3 sequence is 15 residues long. Germline lookup yields CDR1 SQVTM and CDR2 ANQGSEA. The CDR3 protein is CSVDRQGGSYNEQFF. CDR3 DNA: TGCAGCGTTGACCGACAGGGCGGCTCCTACAATGAGCAGTTCTTC.

This clone has a handful of counts. The rearrangement links TRBV5-4 to TRBJ1-1, with D possibly being TRBD1 (5 bases). CDR3 length: 13 amino acids. V was pared by 2 bases and J by 1 base, with 6 bases between. Germline CDR1 SGHNT, CDR2 YYREEE (reference sequence). CDR3 nucleotides: TGTGCCAGCAGCTTCCAGGGGAACACTGAAGCTTTCTTT. Amino acid sequence: CASSFQGNTEAFF.

The chain recombines TRBV10-3 with TRBJ1-2; D is undetermined. The germline gives CDR1 ENHRY, CDR2 SYGVKD. V was clipped by 2 bases and J by 7 bases, with 11 bases between them. The length of the CDR3 is 13 residues. The CDR3 sequence: CAISEGRSAGYTF. In DNA, the CDR3 is TGTGCCATCAGTGAGGGGCGTTCTGCTGGCTACACCTTC.

The rearrangement links TRBV7-2 to TRBJ2-4; 11 positions agree with TRBD1. The CDR3 consists of 19 residues. V gave up 7 bases and J gave up 0 bases; unmatched junction bases: 14. Germline CDR1 SGHTA, CDR2 FQGNSA. CDR3 loop: CASTRLGTGGLLAKNIQYF. The DNA of the CDR3 is TGTGCCAGCACCAGGTTAGGGACAGGGGGTCTTCTAGCCAAAAACATTCAGTACTTC.

In this sample, this clone turned up once. The chain carries TRBV7-2 and TRBJ1-1; D may be TRBD1 (6 bases). This CDR3 has 14 residues. Trimming left V 4 bases short and J 4 bases short, with 13 bases between. CDR1 SGHTA and CDR2 FQGNSA come from the germline V gene. The chain's CDR3 is CASSSQQGATEAFF. CDR3 nucleotide sequence: TGTGCCAGCAGCTCCCAACAGGGCGCCACTGAAGCTTTCTTT.